The clone carrying this TCR beta chain was counted ten times or more. Unique molecular identifiers were incorporated during preparation of the TCRbeta library. Via MiXCR, TCRdb re-called the PCR reads, giving one row per CDR3 protein. The sample contains 200,000 to 250,000 distinct CDR3 sequences, around 10% of which appear only once. The data stem from a study of T-cell reconstitution after alpha-beta-depleted transplantation in children. The sequences come from PBMCs from the stem cell graft donor, collected from the stem cell graft. The clonotype comes from a human donor who donated a stem cell graft to a child with acute lymphoblastic leukemia.

Here the CDR3 DNA reads TGCAGCGTTGGACAGGGACCCGGGGAGCTGTTTTTT. It codes for CSVGQGPGELFF. This chain links TRBV29-1 with TRBJ2-2; 7 bases agree with TRBD1. The germline gives CDR1 SQVTM, CDR2 ANQGSEA. With 4 bases clipped from V and 6 bases from J, the junction kept 2 bases outside the gene matches. The CDR3 has 12 residues.